This T cell receptor beta chain originates from a study of shared clonotypes between healthy human individuals. The wider study: A couple of women and a few men aged 18 to 49 made up the donors.

Trimming cost V 1 base and J 3 bases; bases outside gene matches: 0. The CDR3 loop spans 13 amino acids. Germline lookup yields CDR1 SGDLS and CDR2 YYNGEE. Study results and limitations: Generally, naive subsets came out with larger estimated richness than memory subsets.

The protocol was immunoSEQ multiplex PCR, while the TCRdb copy is restricted to in-frame clones and leaves out a portion. The sample has almost 750,000 clones; around 77% are singletons. As regards this clone: The antigen remains undetermined.

The genes are TRBV9 and TRBJ2-5; 7 nucleotides align to TRBD2. The sequenced sample consisted of memory CD4+ T cells sorted from blood. As for subset: CD45RA-negative fraction. The source is a woman aged 25 to 39 in good health. CDR3 amino acids: CASSVLAEETQYF. The CDR3 region has the DNA TGTGCCAGCAGCGTACTAGCGGAAGAGACCCAGTACTTC.